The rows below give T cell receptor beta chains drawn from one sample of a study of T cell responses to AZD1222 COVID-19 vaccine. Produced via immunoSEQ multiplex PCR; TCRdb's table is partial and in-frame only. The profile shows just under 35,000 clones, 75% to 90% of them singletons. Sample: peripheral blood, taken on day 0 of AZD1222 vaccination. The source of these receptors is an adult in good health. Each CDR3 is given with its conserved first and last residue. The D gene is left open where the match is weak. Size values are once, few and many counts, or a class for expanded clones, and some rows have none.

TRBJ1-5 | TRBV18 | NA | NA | TGTGCCAGCTCAACCCAGGGCCCCCGTAGCAATCAGCCCCAGCATTTT | CASSTQGPRSNQPQHF
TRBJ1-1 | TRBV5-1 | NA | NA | TGCGCCAGCAGCTTGGTTCTGAACACTGAAGCTTTCTTT | CASSLVLNTEAFF
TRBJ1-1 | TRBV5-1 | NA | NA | TGCGCCAGCAGCCCCCGCCCCCCTGAGGGGTTAACTGAAGCTTTCTTT | CASSPRPPEGLTEAFF
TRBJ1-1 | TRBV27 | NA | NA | TGTGCCAGCAGTTTATCGAAGTCGGCTGAAGCTTTCTTT | CASSLSKSAEAFF
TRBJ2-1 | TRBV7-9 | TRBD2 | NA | TGTGCCAGCAGCAGGGGACTAGCGGGAGGGATATACAATGAGCAGTTCTTC | CASSRGLAGGIYNEQFF
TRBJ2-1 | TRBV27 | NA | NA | TGTGCCAGCAGCCTCTCTCCAAGCTCCTACAATGAGCAGTTCTTC | CASSLSPSSYNEQFF
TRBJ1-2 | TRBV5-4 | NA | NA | TGTGCCAGCAGCCCGTATGCCACGGAGAACTATGGCTACACCTTC | CASSPYATENYGYTF
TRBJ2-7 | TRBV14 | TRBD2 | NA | TGTGCCAGCAGCCGGGAGGGCATAAAGGTCTACGAGCAGTACTTC | CASSREGIKVYEQYF
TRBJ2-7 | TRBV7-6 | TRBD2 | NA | TGTGCCAGCAGCCCCGGACGACTAGCGGGAGACTACGAGCAGTACTTC | CASSPGRLAGDYEQYF
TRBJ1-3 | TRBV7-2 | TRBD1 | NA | TGTGCCAGCAGTCTTGACACAGGGGCCTCTGGAAACACCATATATTTT | CASSLDTGASGNTIYF
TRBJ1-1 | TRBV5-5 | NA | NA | TGTGCCAGCAGCTTGGAGGGGCTTGGAGCTTTCTTT | CASSLEGLGAFF
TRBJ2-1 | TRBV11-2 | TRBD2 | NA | TGTGCCAGCAGCTTTACTAGCGGGGGTTACAATGAGCAGTTCTTC | CASSFTSGGYNEQFF
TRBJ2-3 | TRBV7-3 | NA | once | TGTGCCAGCAGCTTACGCTTAATAGTTCCCCTAGATGGGGGCCAGGATACGCAGTATTTT | CASSLRLIVPLDGGQDTQYF
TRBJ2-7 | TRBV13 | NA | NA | TGTGCCAGCAGCTTAGGGCCTACCTACGAGCAGTACTTC | CASSLGPTYEQYF
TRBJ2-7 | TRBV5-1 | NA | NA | TGCGCCAGCAGCTTGGAGGACAGCTACGAGCAGTACTTC | CASSLEDSYEQYF
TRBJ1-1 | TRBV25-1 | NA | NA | TGTGCCAGCAGTCGAGCGGGGGCCACGGCTGAAGCTTTCTTT | CASSRAGATAEAFF
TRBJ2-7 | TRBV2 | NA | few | TGTGCCACCAGTAGAGGACTCTCCTACGAGCAGTACTTC | CATSRGLSYEQYF
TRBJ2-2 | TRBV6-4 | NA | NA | TGTGCCAGCAGTGACACCCCCAGCAGGGATACCGGGGAGCTGTTTTTT | CASSDTPSRDTGELFF
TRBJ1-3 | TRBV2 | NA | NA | TGTGCCAGCAGTTGGGGGCTTGGAAACACCATATATTTT | CASSWGLGNTIYF
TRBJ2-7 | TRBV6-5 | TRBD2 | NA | TGTGCCAGCAGCCTAGCGGGGAGGAACGAGCAGTACTTC | CASSLAGRNEQYF
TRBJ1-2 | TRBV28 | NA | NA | TGTGCCAGCGGGTCGCGAAACTATGGCTACACCTTC | CASGSRNYGYTF
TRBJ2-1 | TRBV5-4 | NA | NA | TGTGCCAGCAGCTCAGAGGACCAAAGCTCCTACAATGAGCAGTTCTTC | CASSSEDQSSYNEQFF
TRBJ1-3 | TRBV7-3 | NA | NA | TGTGCCAGCAGCGGGAACAGAGGATCCGGAAACACCATATATTTT | CASSGNRGSGNTIYF
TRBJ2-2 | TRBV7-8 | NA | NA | TGTGCCAGCAGACCTCAGGGCCCCGGGGAGCTGTTTTTT | CASRPQGPGELFF
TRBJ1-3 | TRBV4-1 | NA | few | TGCGCCAGCAGCCCAGTCCAGAGCTCTGGAAACACCATATATTTT | CASSPVQSSGNTIYF